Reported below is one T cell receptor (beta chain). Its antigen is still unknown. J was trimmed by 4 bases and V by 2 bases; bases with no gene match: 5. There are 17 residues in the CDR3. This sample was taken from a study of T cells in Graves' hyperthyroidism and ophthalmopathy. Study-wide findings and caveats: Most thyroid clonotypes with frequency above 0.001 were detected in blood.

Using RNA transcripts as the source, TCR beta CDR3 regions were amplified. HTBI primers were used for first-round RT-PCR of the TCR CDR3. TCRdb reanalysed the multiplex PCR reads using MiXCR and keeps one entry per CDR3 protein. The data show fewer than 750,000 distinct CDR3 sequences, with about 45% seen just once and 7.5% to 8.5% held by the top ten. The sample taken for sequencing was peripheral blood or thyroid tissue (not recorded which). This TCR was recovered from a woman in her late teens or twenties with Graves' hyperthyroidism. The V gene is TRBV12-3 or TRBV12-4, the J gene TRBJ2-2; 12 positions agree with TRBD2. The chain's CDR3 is CASSLYTSGRRTGELFF. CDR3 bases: TGTGCCAGCAGTTTATATACTAGCGGGAGGCGCACCGGGGAGCTGTTTTTT.